These 23 T cell receptor beta chains were sequenced from one sample in a study of blood T cell repertoires in COVID-19. Data came from immunoSEQ multiplex PCR; TCRdb stores just in-frame clones and leaves some out. The table shows about 200,000 clones, with 70% to 90% occurring only once. The material sequenced was peripheral blood. The receptors stem from a man in his forties or fifties with COVID-19, enrolled during active disease.

The rearrangement joins TRBV18 to TRBJ2-7, with 10 positions matching TRBD1. Looked up from germline, CDR1 is KGHSH and CDR2 is LQKENI. With 3 bases clipped from V and 4 bases from J, the junction kept 9 bases outside the gene matches. The CDR3 has 16 residues. CDR3 DNA: TGTGCCAGCTCACCCATGGGACAGGGGAATATGTACGAGCAGTACTTC. Its translation: CASSPMGQGNMYEQYF.

The chain is built from TRBV5-1 and TRBJ2-5; no clear D. V was pared by 5 bases and J by 1 base, with 9 bases between. Germline V CDR1 and CDR2: SGHRS, YFSETQ. The CDR3 runs 13 residues. CDR3 protein: CASRPTSQETQYF. The CDR3 nucleotides are TGCGCCAGCAGACCTACCTCCCAAGAGACCCAGTACTTC.

Of note for this clone: In the same sample, other DNA sequences code for this CDR3. The chain uses TRBV18 and TRBJ2-2, with TRBD2 identical over 7 bases. Germline values: CDR1 KGHSH, CDR2 LQKENI. The CDR3 is 16 amino acids. The junction had 9 bases not matched to a gene; V was cut back by 6 bases and J by 2 bases. The CDR3 DNA reads TGTGCCAGCTCTCCCCCGGGCGGGAGAAACACCGGGGAGCTGTTTTTT. It specifies CASSPPGGRNTGELFF.

This clone was found a few times. This sequence joins TRBV27 and TRBJ2-3; TRBD1 agrees at 7 bases. The V gene end was trimmed by 9 bases and the J gene end by 3 bases; junction bases not matched to a gene: 9. The CDR3 spans 14 residues. CDR1 is MNHEY, CDR2 SMNVEV, per germline (reference sequence). CDR3 coding DNA: TGTGCCAGTAAACCGGGACAGAAAACAGATACGCAGTATTTT. Its protein product is CASKPGQKTDTQYF.

The chain has TRBV7-7 and TRBJ2-2; 14 nucleotides match TRBD2. CDR1 is SSHAT, CDR2 FNYEAQ, per germline (reference sequence). V trimming: 5 bases; J trimming: 0 bases; junction bases outside the gene matches: 5. The CDR3 contains 18 residues. For the CDR3, the DNA is TGTGCCAGCAGCGAGACTAGCGGGGGGGCCGCGAACACCGGGGAGCTGTTTTTT. Translation gives CASSETSGGAANTGELFF. The variable domain in full, completed from reference TRBV7-7 and TRBJ2-2, reads GAGVSQSPRYKVTKRGQDVTLRCDPISSHATLYWYQQALGQGPEFLTYFNYEAQPDKSGLPSDRFSAERPEGSISTLTIQRTEQRDSAMYRCASSETSGGAANTGELFFGEGSRLTVL.

V gene TRBV29-1 combines with J gene TRBJ2-7; TRBD2 matches 12 bases. Trimming at V came to 6 bases and at J to 3 bases, leaving 3 bases not matched to a gene. Looked up from germline, CDR1 is SQVTM and CDR2 is ANQGSEA. The CDR3 contains 13 residues. The CDR3 reads CSVLAGGHYEQYF. As DNA, the CDR3 is TGCAGCGTACTAGCGGGGGGCCACTACGAGCAGTACTTC.

The J gene is TRBJ2-7, the V gene TRBV19, with a weak D call TRBD1 (6 bases). The CDR3 has 14 residues. Germline CDR1 reads LNHDA; CDR2 reads SQIVND (reference sequence). Trimming shortened V by 2 bases and J by 3 bases, and 11 bases separated the two germline ends. CDR3 protein: CASSIQGPVYEQYF. CDR3 nucleotides: TGTGCCAGTAGTATACAGGGGCCGGTCTACGAGCAGTACTTC.

The sample holds one count of this clone. This sequence joins TRBV3-1 (or the pseudogene TRBV3-2) and TRBJ2-3; perhaps TRBD1 as D (6 bases). V gave up 1 base and J gave up 10 bases, with 15 bases separating them. Germline V CDR1 and CDR2: LGHDT, YNNKEL (reference sequence). The CDR3 covers 14 residues. The CDR3 bases are TGTGCCAGCAGCCAAGGCGGCTGGCAGGGGCCGCAGTATTTT. Translated: CASSQGGWQGPQYF.

The chain combines TRBV19 with TRBJ2-7; a weak D match, TRBD2 (5 bases). Trimming shortened V by 4 bases and J by 7 bases, and 17 bases separated the two germline ends. The CDR3 covers 14 residues. Germline assignment: CDR1 LNHDA and CDR2 SQIVND (reference sequence). CDR3 coding DNA: TGTGCCAGTAGTACTATCCCCTCGGGGAGTGAGCAGTACTTC. Its protein is CASSTIPSGSEQYF.

This chain connects TRBV2 to TRBJ1-1, with 7 bases fitting TRBD1. The CDR3 loop spans 17 amino acids. V lost 7 bases, J lost 0 bases, and 14 bases stayed unmatched. Germline values: CDR1 SNHLY, CDR2 FYNNEI. The CDR3 region has the DNA TGTGCCAGCAAAAGGTCGACAGGGAAGGTCCTGAACACTGAAGCTTTCTTT. Translation gives CASKRSTGKVLNTEAFF.

The chain links TRBV18 to TRBJ2-5, with D uncertain. V was trimmed by 0 bases and J by 1 base, leaving 9 bases between them. Germline CDR1 and CDR2: KGHSH and LQKENI. This CDR3 spans 15 amino acids. CDR3 sequence reads: CASSPPVASQETQYF. The CDR3 DNA follows: TGTGCCAGCTCACCACCGGTTGCCAGCCAAGAGACCCAGTACTTC.

The V call is TRBV28, the J call TRBJ1-2; no clear D gene. CDR1 is MDHEN, CDR2 SYDVKM, per germline. The ends were cut back, 6 bases at V and 2 bases at J, with 13 bases in the middle. This CDR3 has 14 residues. This CDR3 is CASRLEGRNYGYTF. The DNA for the CDR3 is TGTGCCAGCAGGCTGGAGGGTAGAAACTATGGCTACACCTTC.

The chain joins TRBV18 to TRBJ2-5; 8 positions match TRBD1. The CDR3 runs to 14 residues. The ends lost 3 bases at V and 1 base at J; junction bases unmatched: 1. Germline V gives CDR1 KGHSH, CDR2 LQKENI. The CDR3 DNA follows: TGTGCCAGCTCACCGGACAGGGCCCAAGAGACCCAGTACTTC. Residues: CASSPDRAQETQYF.

The gene calls are TRBV19 and TRBJ2-3; the D is unclear. The CDR3 contains 14 residues. In germline, CDR1 is LNHDA, CDR2 SQIVND (reference sequence). V was trimmed by 4 bases and J by 2 bases, leaving 10 bases between them. CDR3 in amino acids: CASSNSLITDTQYF. CDR3 nucleotides: TGTGCCAGTAGTAACAGTTTAATCACAGATACGCAGTATTTT.

This clone was seen a handful of times. The chain joins TRBV24-1 to TRBJ2-1; TRBD2 aligns across 8 bases. This CDR3 comprises 15 residues. Trimming took 1 base from V and 5 from J; bases not matched to a gene: 3. In germline, CDR1 is KGHDR, CDR2 SFDVKD. The CDR3 is CATSDLAGADNEQFF. The CDR3 DNA reads TGTGCCACCAGTGATTTAGCGGGGGCCGACAATGAGCAGTTCTTC.

The CDR3 here is CASSTQGAGNTIYF. CDR3 in DNA: TGTGCCAGCAGTACTCAGGGGGCGGGAAACACCATATATTTT. The chain has TRBV2 and TRBJ1-3; 8 bases align to TRBD1. There are 14 residues in the CDR3. J gave up 4 bases and V 5 bases, and 4 bases lay outside the gene matches. CDR1 SNHLY and CDR2 FYNNEI come from the germline V gene. Complete variable domain (other parts from reference TRBV2 and TRBJ1-3): EPEVTQTPSHQVTQMGQEVILRCVPISNHLYFYWYRQILGQKVEFLVSFYNNEISEKSEIFDDQFSVERPDGSNFTLKIRSTKLEDSAMYFCASSTQGAGNTIYFGEGSWLTVV.

V gene TRBV25-1 combines with J gene TRBJ1-6; D may be TRBD1 (5 bases). Looked up from germline, CDR1 is MGHDK and CDR2 is SYGVNS. V was clipped by 5 bases and J by 0 bases, with 11 bases between them. The CDR3 extends over 16 amino acids. The CDR3 protein is CASSSSQGSYNSPLHF. CDR3 sequence (DNA): TGTGCCAGCAGTTCCAGCCAGGGCTCCTATAATTCACCCCTCCACTTT.

The chain is built from TRBV5-1 and TRBJ2-7, with unresolved D. The CDR3 contains 11 residues. V shed 4 bases and J shed 5 bases, with 7 bases lying between them. Germline V gene lookup returns CDR1 SGHRS and CDR2 YFSETQ. The CDR3: CASSNTDEQYF. CDR3 sequence (DNA): TGCGCCAGCAGCAACACCGACGAGCAGTACTTC.

V is TRBV6-6 and J is TRBJ2-7, with TRBD2 matching 10 bases. Germline V gene data show CDR1 as MNHNY and CDR2 as SVGAGI (reference sequence). J gave up 2 bases and V 5 bases, and 3 bases lay outside the gene matches. The CDR3 contains 14 residues. For the CDR3, the DNA is TGTGCCAGCAGTAGTCTAGCGGGAGCCTACGAGCAGTACTTC. Translation: CASSSLAGAYEQYF.

The chain uses TRBV6-5 and TRBJ2-1; D is possibly TRBD1 (6 bases). The CDR3 covers 11 residues. Germline CDR1 and CDR2: MNHEY and SVGAGI. V lost 5 bases and J 15 bases, leaving 14 bases between the germline ends. CDR3 protein: CASSTNRERFF. CDR3 DNA: TGTGCCAGCAGTACAAACAGGGAGAGGTTCTTC.

This chain joins TRBV5-6 and TRBJ1-5; no reliable D call. Trimming pared 2 bases from V and 7 bases from J, leaving 13 bases between. CDR3 length: 14 residues. The germline V gene encodes CDR1 SGHDT and CDR2 YYEEEE. The CDR3 sequence is CASSFWGGLQPQHF. Written as DNA, the CDR3 is TGTGCCAGCAGCTTTTGGGGAGGGCTACAGCCCCAGCATTTT.

The chain has TRBV3-1 (or the pseudogene TRBV3-2) and TRBJ2-3; D is unresolved. Germline lookup yields CDR1 LGHDT and CDR2 YNNKEL (reference sequence). V was shortened by 0 bases and J by 6 bases, with 7 bases between the two germline ends. This CDR3 contains 13 residues. The CDR3 region is CASSQEAWDTQYF. The CDR3 DNA reads TGTGCCAGCAGCCAAGAGGCTTGGGATACGCAGTATTTT.

The chain uses TRBV27 and TRBJ2-7, with 8 bases lining up with TRBD2. CDR1 MNHEY and CDR2 SMNVEV come from the germline V gene (reference sequence). The length of the CDR3 is 14 residues. Trimming cost V 5 bases and J 6 bases; bases outside gene matches: 9. CDR3 sequence (DNA): TGTGCCAGCAGTCCGGGACTAGGAGGCTCCGAGCAGTACTTC. Translation gives CASSPGLGGSEQYF.